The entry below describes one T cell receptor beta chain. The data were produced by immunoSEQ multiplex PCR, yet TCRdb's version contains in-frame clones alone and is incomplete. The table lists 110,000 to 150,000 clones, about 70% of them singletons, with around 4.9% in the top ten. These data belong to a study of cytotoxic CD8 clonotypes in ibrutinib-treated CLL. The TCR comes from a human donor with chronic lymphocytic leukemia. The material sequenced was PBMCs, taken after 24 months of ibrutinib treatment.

CDR3 protein: CASSVVASGGQETQYF. CDR3 bases: TGTGCCAGCAGCGTAGTGGCGTCGGGGGGGCAAGAGACCCAGTACTTC. The chain recombines TRBV9 with TRBJ2-5; TRBD2 matches at 8 bases. The CDR3 extends over 16 amino acids. Germline values: CDR1 SGDLS, CDR2 YYNGEE. Germline trimming cut 0 bases from V and 2 bases from J; bases unmatched to any gene: 6.